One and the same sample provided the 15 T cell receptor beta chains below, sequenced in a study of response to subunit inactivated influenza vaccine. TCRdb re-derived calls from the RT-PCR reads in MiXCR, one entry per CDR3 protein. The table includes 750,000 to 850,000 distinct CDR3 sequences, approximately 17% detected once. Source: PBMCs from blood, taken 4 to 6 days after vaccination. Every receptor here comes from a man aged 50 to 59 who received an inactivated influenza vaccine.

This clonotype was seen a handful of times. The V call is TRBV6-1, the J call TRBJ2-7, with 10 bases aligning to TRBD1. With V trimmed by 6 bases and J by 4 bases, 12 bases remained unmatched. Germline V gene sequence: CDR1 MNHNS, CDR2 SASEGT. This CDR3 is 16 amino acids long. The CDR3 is CASSRRQGAVSYEQYF. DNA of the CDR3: TGTGCCAGCAGCCGGAGACAGGGGGCGGTTTCGTACGAGCAGTACTTC.

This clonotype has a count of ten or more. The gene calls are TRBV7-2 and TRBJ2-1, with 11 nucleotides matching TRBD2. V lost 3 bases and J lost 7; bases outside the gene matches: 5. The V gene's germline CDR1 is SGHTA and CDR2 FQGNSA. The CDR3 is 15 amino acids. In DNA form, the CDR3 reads TGTGCCAGCAGCTTTAGCGGGGGGGCGAGGAATGAGCAGTTCTTC. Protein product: CASSFSGGARNEQFF. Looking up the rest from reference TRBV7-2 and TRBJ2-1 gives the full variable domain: GAGVSQSPSNKVTEKGKDVELRCDPISGHTALYWYRQSLGQGLEFLIYFQGNSAPDKSGLPSDRFSAERTGGSVSTLTIQRTQQEDSAVYLCASSFSGGARNEQFFGPGTRLTVL.

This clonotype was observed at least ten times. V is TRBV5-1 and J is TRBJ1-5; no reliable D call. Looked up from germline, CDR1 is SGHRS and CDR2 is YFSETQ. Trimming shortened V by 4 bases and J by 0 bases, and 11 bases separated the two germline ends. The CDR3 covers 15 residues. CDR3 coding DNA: TGCGCCAGCAGCCTGGACGGAGATAGCAATCAGCCCCAGCATTTT. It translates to CASSLDGDSNQPQHF.

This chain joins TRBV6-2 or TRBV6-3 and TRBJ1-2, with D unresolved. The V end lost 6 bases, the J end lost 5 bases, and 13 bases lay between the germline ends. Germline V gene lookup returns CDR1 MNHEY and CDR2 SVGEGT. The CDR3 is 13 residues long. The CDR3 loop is CASSEDGKYGYTF. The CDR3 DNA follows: TGTGCCAGCAGCGAGGACGGGAAATATGGCTACACCTTC.

CDR3 in DNA: TGTGCCAGCAGGAAAGGGGGACGGACTAATGAAAAACTGTTTTTT. Its translation: CASRKGGRTNEKLFF. This chain links TRBV7-2 with TRBJ1-4, with D maybe TRBD1 (6 bases). V was shortened by 6 bases and J by 2 bases, with 13 bases between the two germline ends. CDR1 and CDR2 (germline): SGHTA, FQGNSA. This CDR3 comprises 15 residues. Variable domain in full (rest from reference TRBV7-2 and TRBJ1-4): GAGVSQSPSNKVTEKGKDVELRCDPISGHTALYWYRQSLGQGLEFLIYFQGNSAPDKSGLPSDRFSAERTGGSVSTLTIQRTQQEDSAVYLCASRKGGRTNEKLFFGSGTQLSVL.

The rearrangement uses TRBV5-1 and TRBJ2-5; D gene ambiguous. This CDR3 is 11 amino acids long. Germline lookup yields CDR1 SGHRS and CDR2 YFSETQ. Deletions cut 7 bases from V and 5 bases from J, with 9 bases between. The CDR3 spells CASLDEETQYF. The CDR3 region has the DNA TGCGCCAGCCTGGACGAGGAGACCCAGTACTTC. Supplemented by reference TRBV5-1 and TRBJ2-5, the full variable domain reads KAGVTQTPRYLIKTRGQQVTLSCSPISGHRSVSWYQQTPGQGLQFLFEYFSETQRNKGNFPGRFSGRQFSNSRSEMNVSTLELGDSALYLCASLDEETQYFGPGTRLLVL.

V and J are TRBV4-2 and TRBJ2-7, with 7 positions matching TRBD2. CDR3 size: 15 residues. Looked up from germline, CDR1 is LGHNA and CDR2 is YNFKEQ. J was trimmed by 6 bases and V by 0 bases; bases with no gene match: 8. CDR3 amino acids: CASSQEGRGPFEQYF. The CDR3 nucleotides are TGTGCCAGCAGCCAAGAAGGGAGGGGTCCGTTCGAGCAGTACTTC.

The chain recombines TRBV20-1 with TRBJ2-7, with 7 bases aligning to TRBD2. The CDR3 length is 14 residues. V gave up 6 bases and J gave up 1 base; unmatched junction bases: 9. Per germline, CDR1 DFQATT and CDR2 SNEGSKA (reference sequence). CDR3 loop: CSAYTSVNSYEQYF. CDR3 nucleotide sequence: TGCAGTGCGTACACTAGCGTGAATTCCTACGAGCAGTACTTC.

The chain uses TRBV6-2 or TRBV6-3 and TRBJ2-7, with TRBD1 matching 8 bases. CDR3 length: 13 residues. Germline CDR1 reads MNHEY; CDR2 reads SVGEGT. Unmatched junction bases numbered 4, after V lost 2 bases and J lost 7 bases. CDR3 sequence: CASSYPTGGEQYF. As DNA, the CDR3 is TGTGCCAGCAGTTACCCCACAGGGGGTGAGCAGTACTTC.

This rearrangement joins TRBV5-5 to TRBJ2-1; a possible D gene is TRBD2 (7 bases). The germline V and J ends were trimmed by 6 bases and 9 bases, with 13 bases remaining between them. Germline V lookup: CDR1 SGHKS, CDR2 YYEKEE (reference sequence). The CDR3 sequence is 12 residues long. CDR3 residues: CASIPRGGEQFF. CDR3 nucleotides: TGTGCCAGCATCCCGAGGGGGGGTGAGCAGTTCTTC.

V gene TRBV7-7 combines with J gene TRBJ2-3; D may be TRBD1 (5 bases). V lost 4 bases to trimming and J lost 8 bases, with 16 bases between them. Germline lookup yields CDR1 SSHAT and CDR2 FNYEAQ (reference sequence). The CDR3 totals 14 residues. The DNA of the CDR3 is TGTGCCAGCAGCTCACAGGCCGGGTCGAGTACGCAGTATTTT. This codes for CASSSQAGSSTQYF.

CDR3 protein: CASSGVGEQFF. CDR3 DNA: TGTGCCAGCTCCGGGGTGGGTGAGCAGTTCTTC. This sequence joins TRBV12-3 or TRBV12-4 and TRBJ2-1; weak D call: TRBD2 (5 bases). V was cut by 8 bases and J by 9 bases, with 11 bases left in between. The CDR3 is made up of 11 amino acids.

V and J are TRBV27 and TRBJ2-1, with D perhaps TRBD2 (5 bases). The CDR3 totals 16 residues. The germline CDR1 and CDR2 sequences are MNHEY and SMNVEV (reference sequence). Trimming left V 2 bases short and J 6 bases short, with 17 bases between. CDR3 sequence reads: CASSLLVGVVRNEQFF. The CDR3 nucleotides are TGTGCCAGCAGTTTACTCGTGGGAGTAGTTCGCAATGAGCAGTTCTTC.

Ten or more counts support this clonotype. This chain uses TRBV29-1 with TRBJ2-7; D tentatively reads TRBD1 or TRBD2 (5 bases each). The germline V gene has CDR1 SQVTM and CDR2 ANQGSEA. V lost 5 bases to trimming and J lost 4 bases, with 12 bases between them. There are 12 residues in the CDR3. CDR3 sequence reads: CSVTRGDYEQYF. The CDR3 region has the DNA TGCAGCGTTACCCGAGGGGATTACGAGCAGTACTTC.

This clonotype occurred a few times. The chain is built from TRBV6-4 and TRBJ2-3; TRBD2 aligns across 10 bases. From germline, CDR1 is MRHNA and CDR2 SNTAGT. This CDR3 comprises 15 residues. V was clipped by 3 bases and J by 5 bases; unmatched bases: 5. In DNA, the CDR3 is TGTGCCAGCAGTGAAGCGGGAGGGCATAGAGATACGCAGTATTTT. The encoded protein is CASSEAGGHRDTQYF.